The 9 T cell receptor beta chains given below trace back to one sample, sequenced in a study of breast tumors, draining lymph nodes, adjacent tissues. Via MiXCR, TCRdb re-called the multiplex PCR reads, giving one row per CDR3 protein. The sample records 150,000 to 200,000 distinct CDR3 sequences, roughly a third being singletons. The lymph nodes were axillary draining lymph nodes from breast cancer patients. The material sequenced was axillary lymph node tissue. All receptors derive from a female donor with breast cancer. Some clones in this sample may be carry-over from other donors' samples.

The chain couples TRBV20-1 to TRBJ1-5, with D unresolved. Trimming cost V 6 bases and J 3 bases, with 15 bases left between them. This CDR3 has 14 residues. Germline V gene data show CDR1 as DFQATT and CDR2 as SNEGSKA (reference sequence). CDR3 sequence (DNA): TGCAGTGCCACCAGTACAGAATCCAATCAGCCCCAGCATTTT. Amino acid sequence: CSATSTESNQPQHF.

This clonotype has a count of ten or more. V is TRBV24-1 and J is TRBJ1-2; perhaps TRBD1 as D (5 bases). The CDR3 covers 12 residues. V shed 4 bases and J shed 8 bases, with 10 bases lying between them. In germline, CDR1 is KGHDR, CDR2 SFDVKD. The DNA of the CDR3 is TGTGCCACCAGTGACGGACAAAGGGGCTACACCTTC. Translation: CATSDGQRGYTF.

At least ten counts were recorded for this clonotype. The rearrangement links TRBV7-3 to TRBJ2-1, with D hard to call. V lost 4 bases to trimming and J lost 5 bases, with 9 bases between them. CDR1 is SGHTA, CDR2 FQGTGA, per germline. There are 13 residues in the CDR3. CDR3 loop: CASSSPAHNEQFF. CDR3 nucleotides: TGTGCCAGCAGCTCGCCCGCCCACAATGAGCAGTTCTTC.

A remark on this clonotype: One base away lies a much larger clone, so this may be a sequencing read error. The rearrangement uses TRBV7-9 and TRBJ1-3; D unclear. Germline lookup yields CDR1 SEHNR and CDR2 FQNEAQ (reference sequence). The CDR3 contains 14 residues. Trimming shortened V by 4 bases and J by 3 bases, and 10 bases separated the two germline ends. CDR3: CASSSLRGGNTIYF. The CDR3 bases are TGTGCCAGCAGCTCATTACGAGGTGGAAACACCATATATTTT.

There are many counts of this clonotype. The chain recombines TRBV7-8 with TRBJ2-7, with D hard to call. Trimming cost V 5 bases and J 1 base, with 3 bases left between them. Per germline, CDR1 SGHVS and CDR2 FQNEAQ. The CDR3 loop spans 11 amino acids. The CDR3 DNA reads as TGTGCCAGCAGCCTGTCCTACGAGCAGTACTTC. The encoded protein is CASSLSYEQYF.

Comments on this clonotype: One end of the junction fails to match germline, which may point to a read error. The chain employs TRBV9 and TRBJ1-2, with a possible D match to TRBD1 (6 bases). The length of the CDR3 is 15 residues. The germline gives CDR1 SGDLS, CDR2 YYNGEE. The DNA of the CDR3 is TGTGCCAGCGGGGGGCGCGGAGAGGCGGACTATGGCTACGCCTTC. Amino acids: CASGGRGEADYGYAF. The whole variable domain, filled in from reference TRBV9 and TRBJ1-2, reads DSGVTQTPKHLITATGQRVTLRCSPRSGDLSVYWYQQSLDQGLQFLIQYYNGEERAKGNILERFSAQQFPDLHSELNLSSLELGDSALYFCASGGRGEADYGYAFGSGTRLTVV.

The chain uses TRBV2 and TRBJ1-6; D unresolved. The CDR3 sequence is 15 residues long. Germline V lookup: CDR1 SNHLY, CDR2 FYNNEI. CDR3 in amino acids: CARDRTLVGNSPLHF. The DNA of the CDR3 is TGTGCTAGAGATCGGACCCTAGTGGGGAATTCACCCCTCCACTTT.

This clonotype occurred many times. The chain is built from TRBV4-2 and TRBJ2-3, with 9 bases that match TRBD2. Trimming at V came to 1 base and at J to 3 bases, leaving 5 bases not matched to a gene. This CDR3 comprises 16 residues. Per germline, CDR1 LGHNA and CDR2 YNFKEQ. The CDR3 here is CASSQGAGGGTDTQYF. CDR3 in DNA: TGTGCCAGCAGCCAAGGAGCGGGGGGCGGGACAGATACGCAGTATTTT.

This clonotype was counted ten times or more. The chain uses TRBV20-1 and TRBJ2-7; 7 bases agree with TRBD1. The V and J ends lost 4 bases and 3 bases, in that order; junction bases with no gene match: 6. The V gene's germline CDR1 is DFQATT and CDR2 SNEGSKA (reference sequence). The CDR3 length is 13 residues. CDR3 protein: CSATGQVSYEQYF. In nucleotides, the CDR3 is TGCAGTGCTACCGGACAGGTGAGCTACGAGCAGTACTTC.